The 9 T cell receptor beta chains below were found in one sample sequenced in a study of CD8 T cells in Susac syndrome. Reverse transcription of about 0.45 to 1 ug RNA was performed with random hexamers. MiXCR, run by TCRdb on the immunoSEQ multiplex PCR reads, gives a single entry per CDR3 protein. The table has roughly 300,000 distinct CDR3 sequences, roughly 81% seen once. Sequencing was performed on CD8+ T cells from PBMCs. These receptor sequences come from a human donor with multiple sclerosis.

The CDR3 loop is CASGLGLAGAAETQYF. CDR3 DNA: TGTGCTAGTGGTTTGGGTCTAGCGGGAGCAGCAGAGACCCAGTACTTC. This sequence joins TRBV12-5 and TRBJ2-5; TRBD2 agrees at 10 bases. Germline V lookup: CDR1 LGHNT, CDR2 FRNRAP. The CDR3 contains 16 residues. V dropped 1 base and J dropped 4; count of bases not matched to a gene: 6.

The J gene is TRBJ2-7, the V gene TRBV5-6; a possible D gene is TRBD1 (6 bases). V lost 4 bases to trimming and J lost 6 bases, with 17 bases between them. Per germline, CDR1 SGHDT and CDR2 YYEEEE. This CDR3 has 14 amino acids. CDR3: CASSLGGGLSEQYF. As DNA, the CDR3 is TGTGCCAGCAGCCTCGGTGGGGGCCTGTCCGAGCAGTACTTC.

V usage is TRBV27 and J usage is TRBJ2-1; weak D call: TRBD2 (6 bases). CDR3 size: 12 residues. Looked up from germline, CDR1 is MNHEY and CDR2 is SMNVEV (reference sequence). Trimming pared 2 bases from V and 11 bases from J, leaving 10 bases between. CDR3 nucleotides: TGTGCCAGCAGTTTAAGCGGGCTACAGCAGTTCTTC. As protein: CASSLSGLQQFF.

The chain employs TRBV6-5 and TRBJ2-7; tentatively, D is TRBD2 (5 bases). The germline V gene encodes CDR1 MNHEY and CDR2 SVGAGI. Trimming took 5 bases from V and 7 from J, leaving 15 bases between them. The length of the CDR3 is 13 residues. The DNA for the CDR3 is TGTGCCAGCAGTACCGACCGGTCGGGGGAGCAGTACTTC. Amino acid sequence: CASSTDRSGEQYF.

Notes on this clonotype: One end of the junction fails to match germline, which may point to a read error. The V call is TRBV9, the J call TRBJ2-3, with 8 bases aligning to TRBD2. This CDR3 has 16 amino acids. CDR1 and CDR2 (germline): SGDLS, YYNGEE. The CDR3 sequence: CARSAGGGRSTDTQYF. The CDR3 nucleotides read TGTGCCCGCAGCGCGGGGGGCGGGAGGAGCACAGATACGCAGTATTTT. Using reference TRBV9 and TRBJ2-3 for the parts outside the CDR3, the full variable domain is DSGVTQTPKHLITATGQRVTLRCSPRSGDLSVYWYQQSLDQGLQFLIQYYNGEERAKGNILERFSAQQFPDLHSELNLSSLELGDSALYFCARSAGGGRSTDTQYFGPGTRLTVL.

This clonotype was recorded a few times. The chain employs TRBV6-1 and TRBJ2-5; 8 bases are a match to TRBD2. CDR3 length: 15 amino acids. The germline gives CDR1 MNHNS, CDR2 SASEGT. V was clipped by 2 bases and J by 5 bases; unmatched bases: 7. The CDR3 reads CASSEFWREVETQYF. The DNA for the CDR3 is TGTGCCAGCAGTGAATTCTGGCGGGAGGTTGAGACCCAGTACTTC.

V gene TRBV29-1 combines with J gene TRBJ1-1; D is unresolved. CDR1 and CDR2 (germline): SQVTM, ANQGSEA. The V gene lost 7 bases and the J gene lost 1 base, with 16 bases spanning the gap. The CDR3 runs 14 residues. The CDR3 sequence: CSAYRLAANTEAFF. CDR3 DNA: TGCAGCGCTTATAGATTGGCGGCGAACACTGAAGCTTTCTTT.

The V call is TRBV6-5, the J call TRBJ1-1, with 10 bases fitting TRBD1. The length of the CDR3 is 16 residues. Germline V lookup: CDR1 MNHEY, CDR2 SVGAGI. With 4 bases clipped from V and 4 bases from J, the junction kept 9 bases outside the gene matches. The DNA for the CDR3 is TGTGCCAGCAGTTTAGCCGGGACAGGGGCCGGCACTGAAGCTTTCTTT. Encoded protein: CASSLAGTGAGTEAFF.

In its sample, this clonotype was seen once. V usage is TRBV4-2 and J usage is TRBJ1-1; no firm D call. Germline CDR1 and CDR2: LGHNA and YNFKEQ. The CDR3 totals 13 residues. The ends were cut back, 7 bases at V and 1 base at J, with 10 bases in the middle. In DNA form, the CDR3 reads TGTGCCAGCACCTCGAGTGGGAACACTGAAGCTTTCTTT. Protein sequence: CASTSSGNTEAFF.